These T cell receptor beta chains were read from a single sample in a study of neoadjuvant anti-PD-1 for oral cavity cancer. Data came from immunoSEQ multiplex PCR; TCRdb stores just in-frame clones and leaves some out. The sample includes some 17,000 clones, 65% to 75% seen only once; the top ten take roughly 2.5%. The material sequenced was PBMCs, taken before nivolumab (anti-PD-1) treatment. Receptor source: a person between 40 and 79 years old with oral cavity squamous cell carcinoma. Both conserved end residues are part of each CDR3. A D gene is named only where the DNA matches it firmly. Clone size appears in some rows only: once, few, many, or a class for an expanded clone.

j_call d_call clone_size v_call cdr3_aa cdr3_nt
TRBJ2-2 - - TRBV10-3 CAISDPGRGYTGELFF TGTGCCATCAGTGACCCGGGACGAGGGTACACCGGGGAGCTGTTTTTT
TRBJ1-2 TRBD1 - TRBV6-1 CASTLTGAYGYTF TGTGCCAGCACTTTGACAGGGGCCTATGGCTACACCTTC
TRBJ1-2 - - TRBV5-6 CASSGTLTGDYGYTF TGTGCCAGCAGCGGGACCCTGACAGGTGACTATGGCTACACCTTC
TRBJ1-3 - - TRBV29-1 CSVSVEAGNTIYF TGCAGCGTCTCCGTTGAGGCTGGAAACACCATATATTTT
TRBJ1-4 - - TRBV29-1 CSVVSGARDEKLFF TGCAGCGTTGTCTCCGGGGCCCGGGATGAAAAACTGTTTTTT
TRBJ2-1 - - TRBV10-2 CASSGGRNKGVYNEQFF TGCGCCAGCAGTGGAGGCAGGAATAAAGGGGTTTACAATGAGCAGTTCTTC
TRBJ2-7 TRBD2 - TRBV25-1 CASPGGGEQYF TGTGCCAGCCCCGGGGGAGGGGAGCAGTACTTC
TRBJ2-3 - - TRBV30 CAWQLGRSADTQYF TGTGCCTGGCAGCTGGGGCGGAGCGCAGATACGCAGTATTTT
TRBJ2-7 - - TRBV5-1 CASSLTGQSYEQYF TGCGCCAGCAGCTTGACCGGACAGAGCTACGAGCAGTACTTC
TRBJ2-5 - - TRBV13 CASSLGLGDETQYF TGTGCCAGCAGCTTGGGCCTAGGTGATGAGACCCAGTACTTC
TRBJ1-2 - - TRBV9 CASSADSNYGYTF TGTGCCAGCAGCGCCGACAGTAACTATGGCTACACCTTC
TRBJ1-1 TRBD1 - TRBV29-1 CSGEPGGTEAFF TGCAGCGGGGAGCCAGGGGGCACTGAAGCTTTCTTT
TRBJ2-7 - few TRBV7-9 CASSRPGSYEQYF TGTGCCAGCAGCCGTCCCGGGAGCTACGAGCAGTACTTC
TRBJ1-1 - - TRBV7-3 CASSEIVGAEAFF TGTGCCAGCAGCGAAATCGTTGGGGCTGAAGCTTTCTTT
TRBJ1-1 - - TRBV11-3 CASSLGRGNTEAFF TGTGCCAGCAGCCTTGGACGGGGGAACACTGAAGCTTTCTTT
TRBJ1-1 - - TRBV7-8 CASSSQRQNTEAFF TGTGCCAGCAGCTCCCAGAGGCAGAACACTGAAGCTTTCTTT
TRBJ2-6 - - TRBV10-3 CAIKGDTGANVLTF TGTGCCATCAAGGGGGACACTGGGGCCAACGTCCTGACTTTC
TRBJ2-1 - - TRBV9 CASSVVGETRDEQFF TGTGCCAGCAGCGTCGTCGGAGAAACCAGGGATGAGCAGTTCTTC
TRBJ1-3 - few TRBV6-1 CASSGRGAKASGNTIYF TGTGCCAGCAGTGGAAGAGGGGCTAAGGCCTCTGGAAACACCATATATTTT
TRBJ1-2 - - TRBV6-5 CASSYPSANTNYGYTF TGTGCCAGCAGTTACCCCTCAGCGAATACTAACTATGGCTACACCTTC
TRBJ1-2 TRBD1 - TRBV6-5 CASSYLRTGGAGYTF TGTGCCAGCAGTTACTTACGAACAGGGGGAGCTGGCTACACCTTC
TRBJ2-1 - - TRBV2 CASSDRDSKRGEQFF TGTGCCAGCAGTGATAGGGACTCGAAACGGGGTGAGCAGTTCTTC
TRBJ1-5 - few TRBV9 CASSVDGVQRPQHF TGTGCCAGCAGCGTAGATGGCGTACAACGGCCCCAGCATTTT
TRBJ2-5 TRBD2 - TRBV19 CASSPSSGRAGETQYF TGTGCCAGTAGTCCCTCCAGCGGGAGGGCCGGAGAGACCCAGTACTTC
TRBJ2-3 TRBD2 - TRBV11-3 CASSLGLETDTQYF TGTGCCAGCAGCTTGGGACTAGAAACAGATACGCAGTATTTT
TRBJ1-5 - - TRBV6-1 CASSESLPGNNQPQHF TGTGCCAGCAGTGAAAGCCTCCCCGGAAACAATCAGCCCCAGCATTTT
TRBJ1-2 - few TRBV10-2 CASSDGMARYGYTF TGCGCCAGCAGTGATGGGATGGCCCGGTATGGCTACACCTTC